This is a list of T cell receptor beta chains from one sample in a study of T cells in Graves' hyperthyroidism and ophthalmopathy. MiXCR, run by TCRdb on the multiplex PCR reads, gives a single entry per CDR3 protein. The data show over 500,000 distinct CDR3 sequences, 14% seen once. The sequenced material came from blood. The receptor source for this set is a woman aged 40 to 50 with Graves' hyperthyroidism. Each CDR3 is given with its conserved first and last residue. A D gene is named only where the DNA matches it firmly. For some rows the clone size is stated as once, few or many, or as a class when expanded; others skip it.

d_call cdr3_length j_call v_call clone_size cdr3_nt cdr3_aa
TRBD1 13 TRBJ1-2 TRBV27 . TGTGTCAGCAGTTTTCGGACAGGATATGGCTACACCTTC CVSSFRTGYGYTF
. 15 TRBJ1-4 TRBV7-2 . TGTGCCAGCAGCTTAGTCCGAGGGGCCGGTGAAAAACTGTTTTTT CASSLVRGAGEKLFF
. 14 TRBJ2-3 TRBV12-3/TRBV12-4 many TGTGCCAGCAGTTTTTGGTCCGGCGCAGATACGCAGTATTTT CASSFWSGADTQYF
. 14 TRBJ2-7 TRBV2 many TGTGCCAGCACCCCCGGGGGCAAGACCTACGAGCAGTACTTC CASTPGGKTYEQYF
. 14 TRBJ2-7 TRBV28 many TGTGCCAGCAGTTTTATGGAACCCATCTACGAGCAGTACTTC CASSFMEPIYEQYF
. 15 TRBJ2-1 TRBV19 few TGTGCCAGTAGTCCCGTGACAGGCTCCTACAATGAGCAGTTCTTC CASSPVTGSYNEQFF
TRBD1 16 TRBJ1-6 TRBV19 many TGTGCCAGTAGATCGACAGGGTTCGGCAATAATTCACCCCTCCACTTT CASRSTGFGNNSPLHF
. 15 TRBJ2-5 TRBV28 many TGTGCCAGCAGTTTATTTGGGGCCTCACAAGAGACCCAGTACTTC CASSLFGASQETQYF
. 14 TRBJ1-2 TRBV19 . TGTGCCAGCTGCAAAAGTCGAGCTAACTATGGCTACACCTTC CASCKSRANYGYTF
. 16 TRBJ2-2 TRBV11-2 many TGTGCCAGCAGCTTAGGCCGGGACTTAGACACCGGGGAGCTGTTTTTT CASSLGRDLDTGELFF
. 14 TRBJ2-1 TRBV6-1 many TGTGCCAGCAGTGAACTGGACGGTGACGGTGAGCAGTTCTTC CASSELDGDGEQFF
. 16 TRBJ2-6 TRBV7-6 . TGTGCCAGCAGCTTATTAAGCCAGGCTGGGGCCAACGTCCTGACTTTC CASSLLSQAGANVLTF
. 15 TRBJ2-5 TRBV18 . TGTGCCAGCTCACCAGGCAACAGGGAACAAGAGACCCAGTACTTC CASSPGNREQETQYF
TRBD2 15 TRBJ2-3 TRBV11-2 many TGTGCCAGCAGCTCCATAGCGGGAGAAGCAGATACGCAGTATTTT CASSSIAGEADTQYF
. 13 TRBJ2-1 TRBV9 few TGTGCCAGCAGCGTAGCTGGGCAGGGGGAGCAGTTCTTC CASSVAGQGEQFF
TRBD1 17 TRBJ2-3 TRBV6-5 many TGTGCCAGCAGTTACTCGCCGGGACAGGGGGCTGCAGATACGCAGTATTTT CASSYSPGQGAADTQYF
TRBD1 19 TRBJ2-7 TRBV28 many TGTGCCAGCAGTTATAGGACAGGGGCCCTGCAGCGGGGCTCCTACGAGCAGTACTTC CASSYRTGALQRGSYEQYF